The present T cell receptor (beta chain) was sequenced within a study of technical replicates of blood from a few donors. Clones were sequenced by immunoSEQ multiplex PCR, and TCRdb holds only the in-frame ones, with some missing. The data contain tens of thousands of clones, 85% to 90% of them singletons. Germline V gene sequence: CDR1 SGDLS, CDR2 YYNGEE. The ends lost 1 base at V and 2 bases at J; junction bases unmatched: 7. The CDR3 has 16 amino acids. The receptor was isolated from a human donor in good health. Some clones in this sample may be carry-over from other donors' samples. The chain uses TRBV9 and TRBJ2-3; 7 bases line up with TRBD2. Sequenced sample: PBMCs. CDR3 DNA: TGTGCCAGCAGCGTAACGAGCGGGGACCTCACAGATACGCAGTATTTT. It codes for CASSVTSGDLTDTQYF. Full variable domain (rest looked up from reference TRBV9 and TRBJ2-3): DSGVTQTPKHLITATGQRVTLRCSPRSGDLSVYWYQQSLDQGLQFLIQYYNGEERAKGNILERFSAQQFPDLHSELNLSSLELGDSALYFCASSVTSGDLTDTQYFGPGTRLTVL.